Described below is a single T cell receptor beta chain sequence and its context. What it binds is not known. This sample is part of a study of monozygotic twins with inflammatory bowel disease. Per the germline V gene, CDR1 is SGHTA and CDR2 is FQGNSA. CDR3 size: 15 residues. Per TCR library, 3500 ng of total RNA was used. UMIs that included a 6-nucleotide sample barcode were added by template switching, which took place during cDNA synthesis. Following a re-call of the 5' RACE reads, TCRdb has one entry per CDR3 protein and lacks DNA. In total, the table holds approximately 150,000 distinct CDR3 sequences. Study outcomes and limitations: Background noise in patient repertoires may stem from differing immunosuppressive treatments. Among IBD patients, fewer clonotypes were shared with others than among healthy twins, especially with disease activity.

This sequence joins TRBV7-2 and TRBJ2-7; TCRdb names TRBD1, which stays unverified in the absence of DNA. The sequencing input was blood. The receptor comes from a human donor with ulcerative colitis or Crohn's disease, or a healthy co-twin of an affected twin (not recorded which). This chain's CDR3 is CASRTDSLTSYEQYF.